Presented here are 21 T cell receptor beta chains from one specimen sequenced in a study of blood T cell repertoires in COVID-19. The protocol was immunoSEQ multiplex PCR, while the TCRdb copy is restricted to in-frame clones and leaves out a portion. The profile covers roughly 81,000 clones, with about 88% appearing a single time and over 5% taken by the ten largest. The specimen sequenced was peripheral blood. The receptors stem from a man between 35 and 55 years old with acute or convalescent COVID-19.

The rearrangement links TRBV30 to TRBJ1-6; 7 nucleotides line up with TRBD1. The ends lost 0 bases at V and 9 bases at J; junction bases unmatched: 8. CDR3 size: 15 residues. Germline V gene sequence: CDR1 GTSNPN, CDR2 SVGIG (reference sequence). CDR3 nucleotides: TGTGCCTGGAGTGTACGAGAGGGGGCACGTTCACCCCTCCACTTT. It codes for CAWSVREGARSPLHF.

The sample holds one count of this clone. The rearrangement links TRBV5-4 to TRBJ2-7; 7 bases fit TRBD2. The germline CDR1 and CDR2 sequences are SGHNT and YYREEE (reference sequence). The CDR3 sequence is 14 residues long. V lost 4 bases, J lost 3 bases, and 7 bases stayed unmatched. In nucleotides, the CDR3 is TGTGCCAGCAGCCCCCGGACTAGTAACTACGAGCAGTACTTC. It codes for CASSPRTSNYEQYF.

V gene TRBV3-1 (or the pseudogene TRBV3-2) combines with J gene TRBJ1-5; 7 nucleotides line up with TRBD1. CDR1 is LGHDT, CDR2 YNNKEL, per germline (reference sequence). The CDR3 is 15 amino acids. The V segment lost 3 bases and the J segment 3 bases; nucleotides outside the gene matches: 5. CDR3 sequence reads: CASSQEQGPNQPQHF. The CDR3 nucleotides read TGTGCCAGCAGCCAGGAACAGGGGCCCAATCAGCCCCAGCATTTT.

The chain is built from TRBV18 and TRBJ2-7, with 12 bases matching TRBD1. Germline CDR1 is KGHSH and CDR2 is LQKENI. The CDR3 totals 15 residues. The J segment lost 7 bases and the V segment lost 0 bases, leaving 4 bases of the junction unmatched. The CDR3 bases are TGTGCCAGCTCACCACCGGGACAGGGGGCTAGGGAGCAGTACTTC. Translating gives CASSPPGQGAREQYF.

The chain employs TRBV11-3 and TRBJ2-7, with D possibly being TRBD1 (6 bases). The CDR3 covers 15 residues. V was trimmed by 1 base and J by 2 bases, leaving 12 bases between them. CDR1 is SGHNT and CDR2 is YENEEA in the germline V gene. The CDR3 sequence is CASSLGAGETYEQYF. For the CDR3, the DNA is TGTGCCAGCAGCTTAGGTGCAGGGGAGACCTACGAGCAGTACTTC.

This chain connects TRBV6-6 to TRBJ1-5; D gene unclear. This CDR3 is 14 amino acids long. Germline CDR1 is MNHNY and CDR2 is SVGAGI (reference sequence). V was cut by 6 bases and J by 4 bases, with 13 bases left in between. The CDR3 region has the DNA TGTGCCAGCAGGGGCGATTCCCATAATCAGCCCCAGCATTTT. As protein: CASRGDSHNQPQHF.

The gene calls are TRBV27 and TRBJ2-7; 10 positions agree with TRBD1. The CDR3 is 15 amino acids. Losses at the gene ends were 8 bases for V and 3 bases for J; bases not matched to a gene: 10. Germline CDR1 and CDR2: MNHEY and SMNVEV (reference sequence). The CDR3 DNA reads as TGTGCCAGCGGCCTTGTTGGGACAGGGGTCTACGAGCAGTACTTC. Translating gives CASGLVGTGVYEQYF.

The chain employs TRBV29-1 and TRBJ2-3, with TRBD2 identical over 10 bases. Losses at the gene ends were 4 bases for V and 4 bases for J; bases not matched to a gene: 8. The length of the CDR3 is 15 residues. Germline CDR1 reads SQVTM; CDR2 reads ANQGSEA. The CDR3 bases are TGCAGCGTTGTCCCGACTAGCGGGCCGGCAGATACGCAGTATTTT. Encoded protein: CSVVPTSGPADTQYF.

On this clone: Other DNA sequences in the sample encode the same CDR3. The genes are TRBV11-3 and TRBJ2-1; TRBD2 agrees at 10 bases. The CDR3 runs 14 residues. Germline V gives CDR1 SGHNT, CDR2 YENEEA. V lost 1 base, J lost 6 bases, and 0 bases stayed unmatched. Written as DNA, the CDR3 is TGTGCCAGCAGCTTAGCTAGCGGGGGCAATGAGCAGTTCTTC. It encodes CASSLASGGNEQFF.

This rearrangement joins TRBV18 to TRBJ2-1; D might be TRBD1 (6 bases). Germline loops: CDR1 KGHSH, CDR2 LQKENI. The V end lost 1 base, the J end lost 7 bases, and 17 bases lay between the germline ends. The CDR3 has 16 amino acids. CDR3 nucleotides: TGTGCCAGCTCACCACTGAGACAGGTCCGGGGTAATGAGCAGTTCTTC. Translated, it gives CASSPLRQVRGNEQFF.

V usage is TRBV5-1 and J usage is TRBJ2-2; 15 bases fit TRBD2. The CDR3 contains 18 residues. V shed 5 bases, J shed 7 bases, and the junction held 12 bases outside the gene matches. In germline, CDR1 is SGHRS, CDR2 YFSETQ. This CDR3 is CASRPGLAGGTFNGELFF. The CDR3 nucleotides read TGCGCCAGCAGGCCGGGACTAGCGGGGGGCACGTTCAACGGGGAGCTGTTTTTT.

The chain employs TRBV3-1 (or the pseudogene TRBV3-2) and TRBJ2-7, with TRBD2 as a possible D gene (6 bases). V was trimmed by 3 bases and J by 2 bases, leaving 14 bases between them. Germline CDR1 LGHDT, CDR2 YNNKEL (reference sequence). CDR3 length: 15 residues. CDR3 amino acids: CASSQTPGEAYEQYF. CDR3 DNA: TGTGCCAGCAGCCAGACCCCCGGGGAGGCCTACGAGCAGTACTTC.

CDR3 nucleotide sequence: TGTGCCAGCAGCCAAGATCTTGGGGAGCATGGCTACACCTTC. This translates into CASSQDLGEHGYTF. The chain recombines TRBV4-2 with TRBJ1-2; D uncertain. Trimming took 0 bases from V and 6 from J, leaving 11 bases between them. Looked up from germline, CDR1 is LGHNA and CDR2 is YNFKEQ. The CDR3 covers 14 residues.

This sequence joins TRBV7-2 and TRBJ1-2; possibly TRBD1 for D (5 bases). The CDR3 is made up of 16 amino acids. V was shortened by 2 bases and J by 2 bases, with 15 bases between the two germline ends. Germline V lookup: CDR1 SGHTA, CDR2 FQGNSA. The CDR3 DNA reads TGTGCCAGCAGCTTAAACCCGACAGAGCCCAACTATGGCTACACCTTC. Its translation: CASSLNPTEPNYGYTF.

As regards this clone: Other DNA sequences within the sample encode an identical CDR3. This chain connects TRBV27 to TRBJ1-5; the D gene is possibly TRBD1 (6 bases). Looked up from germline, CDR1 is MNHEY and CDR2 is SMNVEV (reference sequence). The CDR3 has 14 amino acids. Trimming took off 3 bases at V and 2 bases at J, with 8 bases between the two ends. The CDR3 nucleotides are TGTGCCAGCAGTTTGAGACAGGGCAATCAGCCCCAGCATTTT. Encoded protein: CASSLRQGNQPQHF.

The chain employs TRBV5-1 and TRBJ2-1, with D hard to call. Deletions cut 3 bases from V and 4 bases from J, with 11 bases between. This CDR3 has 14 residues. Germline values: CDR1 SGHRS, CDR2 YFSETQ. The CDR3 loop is CASSSIRRYNEQFF. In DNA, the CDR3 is TGCGCCAGCAGCTCAATAAGGAGATACAATGAGCAGTTCTTC.

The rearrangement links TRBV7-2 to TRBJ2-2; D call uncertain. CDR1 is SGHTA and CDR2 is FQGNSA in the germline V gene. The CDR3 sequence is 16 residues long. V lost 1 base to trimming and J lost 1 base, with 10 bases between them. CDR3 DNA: TGTGCCAGCAGCTTAGTGCAGATGAAGAACACCGGGGAGCTGTTTTTT. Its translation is CASSLVQMKNTGELFF. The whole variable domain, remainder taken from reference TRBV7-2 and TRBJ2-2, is GAGVSQSPSNKVTEKGKDVELRCDPISGHTALYWYRQSLGQGLEFLIYFQGNSAPDKSGLPSDRFSAERTGGSVSTLTIQRTQQEDSAVYLCASSLVQMKNTGELFFGEGSRLTVL.

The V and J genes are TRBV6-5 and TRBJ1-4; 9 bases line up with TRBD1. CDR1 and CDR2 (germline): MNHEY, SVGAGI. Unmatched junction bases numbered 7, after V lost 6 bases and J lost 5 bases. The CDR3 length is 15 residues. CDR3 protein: CASRGTGYGNEKLFF. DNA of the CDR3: TGTGCCAGCAGGGGGACAGGGTATGGGAATGAAAAACTGTTTTTT.

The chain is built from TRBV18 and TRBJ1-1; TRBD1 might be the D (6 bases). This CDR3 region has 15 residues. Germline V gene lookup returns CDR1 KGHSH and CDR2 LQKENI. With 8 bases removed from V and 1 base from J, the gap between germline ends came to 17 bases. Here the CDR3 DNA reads TGTGCCAGCCCCAGCCCGGGACAAAAGAACACTGAAGCTTTCTTT. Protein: CASPSPGQKNTEAFF. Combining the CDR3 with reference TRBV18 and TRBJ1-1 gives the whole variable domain NAGVMQNPRHLVRRRGQEARLRCSPMKGHSHVYWYRQLPEEGLKFMVYLQKENIIDESGMPKERFSAEFPKEGPSILRIQQVVRGDSAAYFCASPSPGQKNTEAFFGQGTRLTVV.

The CDR3, as DNA: TGTGCCAGCAGCGAAGGACAGGGACTCGGGGCTTTCTTT. This encodes CASSEGQGLGAFF. The chain carries TRBV3-1 (or the pseudogene TRBV3-2) and TRBJ1-1; 8 positions match TRBD1. CDR3 length: 13 residues. J gave up 11 bases and V 5 bases, and 10 bases lay outside the gene matches. The germline V gene has CDR1 LGHDT and CDR2 YNNKEL (reference sequence).

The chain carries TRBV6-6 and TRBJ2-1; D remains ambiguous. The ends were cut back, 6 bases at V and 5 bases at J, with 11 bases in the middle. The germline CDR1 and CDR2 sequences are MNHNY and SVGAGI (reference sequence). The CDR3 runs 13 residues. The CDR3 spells CASRFSVHNEQFF. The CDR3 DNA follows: TGTGCCAGCAGGTTTTCAGTCCACAATGAGCAGTTCTTC.